This TCR beta chain was obtained from a study of Tregs in tolerant kidney transplant recipients. Study results and caveats: No direct test of biological reproducibility was done here. Donor-specific Treg expansion exceeded global Treg expansion in tolerant patients, suggesting antigen drive.

Recipients received nonmyeloablative bone marrow transplants from related graft donors, with transient mixed chimerism. The assay was immunoSEQ multiplex PCR, and TCRdb's table has in-frame clones only and misses some. The sample gives roughly 64,000 clones, 80% to 90% of which show up once; 3.8% is in the top ten. A word on this clone: The antigen is undetermined.

The clonotype originates from a human patient who received a combined kidney and bone marrow transplant. The graft donor may account for some of the T cells. The sample was CD4+ T cells from blood (PBMCs), taken 6 months after the transplant.

The CDR3 is CASTPGGGHFYEQYF. The CDR3 nucleotides are TGTGCCAGCACCCCCGGGGGGGGACACTTTTACGAGCAGTACTTC. The J gene is TRBJ2-7, the V gene TRBV27; 8 bases map to TRBD2. CDR1 is MNHEY and CDR2 is SMNVEV in the germline V gene (reference sequence). The V segment lost 7 bases and the J segment 4 bases; nucleotides outside the gene matches: 12. The CDR3 covers 15 residues.